This T cell receptor (beta chain) originates from a study of molecular identifiers for immune sequencing clone quantification. Study-wide points: Among approximately 1 million naive cells, as was reported, spiked Jurkat TCR RNA from one cell was detectable. In CMV-specific effectors, clones above 20 copies held over 99% of molecules; naive, under 1%. Identical TCR molecules that share a barcode could lead to an underestimation of highly expanded clone sizes.

Naive CD8 T cells underwent sorting with the CD8+CD4-CCR7+CD45RA+ definition. The V and J ends lost 4 bases and 5 bases, in that order; junction bases with no gene match: 8. This CDR3 region has 15 residues. Germline V gives CDR1 MNHNS, CDR2 SASEGT. Each CDR3 protein is one row after TCRdb ran MiXCR on the PCR reads. Here the sample spans more than 450,000 distinct CDR3 sequences, 20% to 25% being singletons. The sample holds many counts of this clonotype. Its antigen remains unknown. Sequences were obtained from naive CD8+ T cells from blood, with Jurkat cell RNA spiked in. Subset reported: FACS-sorted CD8+CD4-CCR7+CD45RA+ naive T cells. The chain couples TRBV6-1 to TRBJ1-1, with 9 bases fitting TRBD1. The clonotype was recovered from a human donor in good health. Some libraries in this study had Jurkat cell RNA spiked in. This chain's CDR3 is CASSATGQGRTEAFF. CDR3 nucleotide sequence: TGTGCCAGCAGTGCGACCGGACAGGGGCGGACTGAAGCTTTCTTT.